These T cell receptor beta chains were read from a single sample in a study of cytomegalovirus exposure and HLA in healthy donors. Measured with immunoSEQ multiplex PCR; TCRdb has only the in-frame clones, and not every one. This sample yields some 88,000 clones, of which roughly 96% are seen a single time; around 0.78% belongs to the top ten. Specimen: PBMCs. These receptor sequences come from a man between 18 and 29 years old in good health and CMV-seronegative. Each CDR3 is given with its conserved first and last residue. Each record gives: D gene, V gene, J gene, clone size, CDR3 protein, CDR3 DNA. A D gene is named only where the DNA matches it firmly. Rows may omit the clone size; those that give it use once, few, many or a size class.

D gene: .; V gene: TRBV18; J gene: TRBJ2-3; clone size: .; CDR3 protein: CASSPPVGQRTDTQYF; CDR3 DNA: TGTGCCAGCTCACCACCGGTTGGGCAGCGCACAGATACGCAGTATTTT
D gene: .; V gene: TRBV28; J gene: TRBJ1-4; clone size: .; CDR3 protein: CASSFLSFTEKLFF; CDR3 DNA: TGTGCCAGCAGTTTCCTATCCTTTACCGAAAAACTGTTTTTT
D gene: .; V gene: TRBV7-8; J gene: TRBJ1-1; clone size: .; CDR3 protein: CASSLDGTTEAFF; CDR3 DNA: TGTGCCAGCAGCTTAGACGGGACAACTGAAGCTTTCTTT
D gene: TRBD1; V gene: TRBV2; J gene: TRBJ2-7; clone size: .; CDR3 protein: CASMGRGNTGTGKRSSYEQYF; CDR3 DNA: TGTGCCAGCATGGGAAGGGGGAATACCGGGACAGGGAAGAGGAGCTCCTACGAGCAGTACTTC
D gene: .; V gene: TRBV5-6; J gene: TRBJ2-7; clone size: few; CDR3 protein: CASSVGTPEQYF; CDR3 DNA: TGTGCCAGCAGCGTCGGTACCCCGGAGCAGTACTTC
D gene: .; V gene: TRBV7-2; J gene: TRBJ1-1; clone size: .; CDR3 protein: CASSRLPGYTEAFF; CDR3 DNA: TGTGCCAGCAGCCGCCTCCCAGGGTACACTGAAGCTTTCTTT
D gene: TRBD1; V gene: TRBV11-2; J gene: TRBJ2-1; clone size: .; CDR3 protein: CASSLDRPGQGRIDDNEQFF; CDR3 DNA: TGTGCCAGCAGCTTAGATCGGCCGGGACAGGGGAGAATCGATGACAATGAGCAGTTCTTC
D gene: .; V gene: TRBV5-1; J gene: TRBJ2-7; clone size: once; CDR3 protein: CASSTGSREQYF; CDR3 DNA: TGCGCCAGCAGCACCGGGTCTCGGGAGCAGTACTTC
D gene: TRBD1; V gene: TRBV5-1; J gene: TRBJ1-1; clone size: .; CDR3 protein: CASSVRQGRQAFF; CDR3 DNA: TGCGCCAGCAGCGTACGACAGGGGAGACAAGCTTTCTTT
D gene: .; V gene: TRBV14; J gene: TRBJ2-3; clone size: .; CDR3 protein: CASSQTSSTADTQYF; CDR3 DNA: TGTGCCAGCAGCCAGACTAGTAGTACAGCAGATACGCAGTATTTT